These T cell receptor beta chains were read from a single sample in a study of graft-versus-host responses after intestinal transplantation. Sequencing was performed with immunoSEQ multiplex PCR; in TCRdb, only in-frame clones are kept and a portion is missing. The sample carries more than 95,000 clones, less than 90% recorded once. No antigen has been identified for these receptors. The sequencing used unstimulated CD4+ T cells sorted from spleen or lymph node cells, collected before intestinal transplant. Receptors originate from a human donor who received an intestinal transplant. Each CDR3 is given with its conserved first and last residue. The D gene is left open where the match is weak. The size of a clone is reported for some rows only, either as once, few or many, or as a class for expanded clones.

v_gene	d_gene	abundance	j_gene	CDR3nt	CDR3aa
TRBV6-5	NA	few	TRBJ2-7	TGTGCCAGCAGCTGGGACCGTGCCTACGAGCAGTACTTC	CASSWDRAYEQYF
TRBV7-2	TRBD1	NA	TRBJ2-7	TGTGCCAGCAGCCCAGGACAGGGACCCTACGAGCAGTACTTC	CASSPGQGPYEQYF
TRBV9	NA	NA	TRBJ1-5	TGTGCCAGCAGCGTAGGGGATCACAGCAATCAGCCCCAGCATTTT	CASSVGDHSNQPQHF
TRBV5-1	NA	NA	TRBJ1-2	TGCGCCAGCACCTCCGGAGGACAGAACTATGGCTACACCTTC	CASTSGGQNYGYTF
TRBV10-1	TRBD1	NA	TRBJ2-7	TGCGCCAGTGGGACAGAAAAAGACGAGCAGTACTTC	CASGTEKDEQYF
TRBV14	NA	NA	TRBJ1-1	TGTGCCAGCAGCCAAGCCTTAGAAAACACTGAAGCTTTCTTT	CASSQALENTEAFF
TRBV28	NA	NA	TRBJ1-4	TGTGCCAGCAGTTCCCGTAGGGCCACAGGTGGGGAAAAACTGTTTTTT	CASSSRRATGGEKLFF
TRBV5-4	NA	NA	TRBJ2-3	TGTGCCAGCAGCGTGGGCCCCACAGATACGCAGTATTTT	CASSVGPTDTQYF
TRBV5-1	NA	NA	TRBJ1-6	TGCGCCAGCAGCTTGGCCGTCCCAGCATCGGGCTCACCCCTCCACTTT	CASSLAVPASGSPLHF
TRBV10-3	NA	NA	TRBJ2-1	TGTGCCATCAGTAGGAGGGACTCGGGCAATGAGCAGTTCTTC	CAISRRDSGNEQFF
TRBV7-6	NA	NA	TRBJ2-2	TGTGCCAGCAGCTATTCCCTCGGATATGTGGTAGCCGGGGAGCTGTTTTTT	CASSYSLGYVVAGELFF
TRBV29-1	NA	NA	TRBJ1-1	TGCAGCGTGGGACGGACAGTACGGGCTGAAGCTTTCTTT	CSVGRTVRAEAFF
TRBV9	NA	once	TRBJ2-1	TGTGCCAGCAGCGTAGCTCACAGGGCCAATGAGCAGTTCTTC	CASSVAHRANEQFF
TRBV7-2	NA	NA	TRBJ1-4	TGTGCCAGCAGCTTAAGGGGTGAAAAACTGTTTTTT	CASSLRGEKLFF
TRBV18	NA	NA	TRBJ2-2	TGTGCCAGCTCACCGGATCGGACCGGGGAGCTGTTTTTT	CASSPDRTGELFF
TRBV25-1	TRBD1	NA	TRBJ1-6	TGTGCCAGCAGTGAAACAGGGGGCAGAATGGTTTCACCCCTCCACTTT	CASSETGGRMVSPLHF
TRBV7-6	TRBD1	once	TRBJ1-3	TGTGCCAGCAGCCAGACAGGGGGATATGGAAACACCATATATTTT	CASSQTGGYGNTIYF
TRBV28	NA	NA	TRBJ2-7	TGTGCCAGCAGGTCCGGGACGTCGGAGCAGTACTTC	CASRSGTSEQYF
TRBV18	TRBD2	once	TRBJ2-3	TGTGCCAGCTCGCAGACTAGCGGGAGCACAGATACGCAGTATTTT	CASSQTSGSTDTQYF
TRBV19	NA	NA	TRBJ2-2	TGTGCCAGTAGTATCCGAGGGGCTAGCAGGAACACCGGGGAGCTGTTTTTT	CASSIRGASRNTGELFF
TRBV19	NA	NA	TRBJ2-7	TGTGCCAGTAAGGGGAAGATCTCCTACGAGCAGTACTTC	CASKGKISYEQYF
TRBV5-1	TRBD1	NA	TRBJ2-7	TGCGCCAGCAGCTCTGGACAGGGGACCTTTGGGGAGCAGTACTTC	CASSSGQGTFGEQYF
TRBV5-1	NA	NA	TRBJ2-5	TGCGCCAGCAGCTTGGCTTTTGGGGTCCGAGAGACCCAGTACTTC	CASSLAFGVRETQYF
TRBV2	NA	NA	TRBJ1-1	TGTGCCAGCAGGGGGGGGTTGGACACTGAAGCTTTCTTT	CASRGGLDTEAFF
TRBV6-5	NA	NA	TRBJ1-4	TGTGCCAGCAGTTACTCGACCGTGGCTGAAAAACTGTTTTTT	CASSYSTVAEKLFF
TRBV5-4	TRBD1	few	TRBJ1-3	TGTGCCAGCAGCTTACAGGGGGCGCGGGGAAACACCATATATTTT	CASSLQGARGNTIYF
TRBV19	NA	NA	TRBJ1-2	TGTGCCAGTAGTATTTATGGAGGGAGGAACTATGGCTACACCTTC	CASSIYGGRNYGYTF
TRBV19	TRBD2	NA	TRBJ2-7	TGTGCCACAGTTTCTCGCGGACTAGAGAGCTACGAGCAGTACTTC	CATVSRGLESYEQYF
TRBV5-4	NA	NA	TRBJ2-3	TGTGCCAGCAGCCCCATCCATCTCCCAGATACGCAGTATTTT	CASSPIHLPDTQYF
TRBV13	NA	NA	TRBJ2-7	TGTGCCAGTAGCTCGGGACATGGAACGCCGAGGAGCTCCTACGAGCAGTACTTC	CASSSGHGTPRSSYEQYF
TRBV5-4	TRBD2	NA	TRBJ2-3	TGTGCCAGCAGCTTTAGCGGGAGCACAGATACGCAGTATTTT	CASSFSGSTDTQYF
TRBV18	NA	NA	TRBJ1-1	TGTGCCAGCTCACAGGCCGGACGGGACACTGAAGCTTTCTTT	CASSQAGRDTEAFF
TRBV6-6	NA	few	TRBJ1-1	TGTGCCAGCAGCTCGGATGGGGCGGACACTGAAGCTTTCTTT	CASSSDGADTEAFF
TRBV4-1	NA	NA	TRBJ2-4	TGCGCCAGCAGCCAAGTAGGTCGGCAGGGTGTGCGAGTAGCCAAAAACATTCAGTACTTC	CASSQVGRQGVRVAKNIQYF
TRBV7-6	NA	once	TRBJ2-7	TGTGCCAGCAGCTTAGAGCTAGGGGGAGGATACGAGCAGTACTTC	CASSLELGGGYEQYF
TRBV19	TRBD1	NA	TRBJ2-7	TGTGCCAGTAGTGCGCGGGACAGGGGATACGAGCAGTACTTC	CASSARDRGYEQYF
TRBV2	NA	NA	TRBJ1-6	TGTGCCAGCAGTGTTCTGGGGGTTGAGGGTAATTCACCCCTCCACTTT	CASSVLGVEGNSPLHF